This is a list of T cell receptor beta chains from one sample in a study of shared clonotypes between healthy human individuals. Libraries were prepared by immunoSEQ multiplex PCR; TCRdb keeps only in-frame clonotypes and omits some of them. The table has approximately 510,000 clones, more than 65% seen once; the top ten hold approximately 13%. Material for sequencing was PBMCs. The receptors were gathered from a woman aged 35 to 49 in good health. Some clones in this sample may be carry-over from other donors' samples. The CDR3 runs from the conserved cysteine through the conserved F or W. Each record gives: J gene, clone size, D gene, V gene, CDR3 protein, CDR3 DNA. D genes are given only for firm matches. Only some rows state a clone size, as once, few, many or a class for expanded clones.

>TRBJ2-5|NA|NA|TRBV6-5
CASSLNGLLGETQYF
TGTGCCAGCAGTCTTAACGGCCTACTGGGGGAGACCCAGTACTTC
>TRBJ2-4|NA|NA|TRBV28
CASSSTLVRDIQYF
TGTGCCAGCAGTTCTACTCTGGTCAGGGACATACAGTACTTC
>TRBJ2-2|NA|NA|TRBV28
CASSTPTRSTGELFF
TGTGCCAGCAGTACGCCGACCCGTAGTACCGGGGAGCTGTTTTTT
>TRBJ1-5|NA|NA|TRBV7-6
CASSLWQGGNQPQHF
TGTGCCAGCAGCTTATGGCAGGGTGGCAATCAGCCCCAGCATTTT
>TRBJ2-5|NA|NA|TRBV7-3
CASSPMRVGGEETQYF
TGTGCCAGCAGCCCCATGCGCGTCGGGGGCGAAGAGACCCAGTACTTC
>TRBJ2-2|NA|TRBD2|TRBV10-2
CASSDFGTSGYYGTGELFF
TGCGCCAGCAGTGATTTCGGGACTAGCGGATATTATGGCACCGGGGAGCTGTTTTTT
>TRBJ2-2|few|TRBD2|TRBV11-2
CASSLRTERGTGELFF
TGTGCCAGCAGCTTACGCACTGAGCGGGGCACCGGGGAGCTGTTTTTT
>TRBJ2-7|NA|NA|TRBV10-3
CAISSAGSSYEQYF
TGTGCCATCAGTTCGGCGGGAAGCTCCTACGAGCAGTACTTC
>TRBJ2-3|NA|TRBD1|TRBV2
CASSRDRGTDTQYF
TGTGCCAGCAGCCGGGACAGGGGAACAGATACGCAGTATTTT
>TRBJ2-7|NA|NA|TRBV7-2
CASSSTDGAWQYF
TGTGCCAGCAGCTCCACCGACGGGGCCTGGCAGTACTTC
>TRBJ2-1|NA|NA|TRBV28
CASSSPTESLYNEQFF
TGTGCCAGCAGTTCCCCGACGGAGAGCCTCTACAATGAGCAGTTCTTC
>TRBJ2-7|NA|TRBD1|TRBV29-1
CSFQGVGYEQYF
TGCAGCTTCCAGGGGGTTGGTTACGAGCAGTACTTC
>TRBJ2-3|NA|TRBD1|TRBV28
CASRGDRAGGTDTQYF
TGTGCCAGCAGGGGAGACAGGGCTGGGGGCACAGATACGCAGTATTTT
>TRBJ2-6|once|NA|TRBV7-2
CASSPRRGSGANVLTF
TGTGCCAGCAGCCCAAGGCGGGGCTCTGGGGCCAACGTCCTGACTTTC
>TRBJ2-1|NA|TRBD2|TRBV7-3
CASSLSGGRTYNEQFF
TGTGCCAGCAGCTTAAGTGGCGGGAGGACCTACAATGAGCAGTTCTTC
>TRBJ2-5|NA|NA|TRBV5-4
CASSRSGETQYF
TGTGCCAGCAGTAGAAGCGGGGAGACCCAGTACTTC
>TRBJ1-2|NA|TRBD1|TRBV25-1
CASTPTGQGHGYTF
TGTGCCAGCACCCCTACGGGACAGGGTCATGGCTACACCTTC
>TRBJ1-4|NA|NA|TRBV11-2
CASSSNRAGREKLFF
TGTGCCAGCAGCTCAAACAGGGCAGGGCGTGAAAAACTGTTTTTT
>TRBJ1-1|few|NA|TRBV10-3
CAISEYRNTEAFF
TGTGCCATCAGTGAATATAGGAACACTGAAGCTTTCTTT
>TRBJ1-5|NA|NA|TRBV2
CASSERLAVYSNQPQHF
TGTGCCAGCAGTGAAAGATTGGCAGTCTATAGCAATCAGCCCCAGCATTTT
>TRBJ1-5|NA|TRBD1|TRBV18
CASSPRGTGAGNQPQHF
TGTGCCAGCTCACCAAGGGGGACAGGGGCGGGCAATCAGCCCCAGCATTTT
>TRBJ2-1|NA|TRBD1|TRBV7-3
CASSPDAGTGKYNEQFF
TGTGCCAGCAGCCCAGACGCCGGGACAGGCAAATACAATGAGCAGTTCTTC